The 19 T cell receptor beta chains presented below share a single source sample, sequenced in a study of blood T cell repertoires in COVID-19. TCRdb's copy holds only in-frame clones and misses some; the assay was immunoSEQ multiplex PCR. Of 200,000 to 250,000 clones in the sample, more than 75% were seen once. Input material: peripheral blood. All receptors derive from a man between 40 and 49 years old with acute or convalescent COVID-19.

The chain uses TRBV2 and TRBJ1-2, with 8 bases fitting TRBD1. Per the germline V gene, CDR1 is SNHLY and CDR2 is FYNNEI. The CDR3 has 14 residues. J lost 4 bases, V lost 4 bases, and 5 bases had no gene match. This chain's CDR3 is CASSVTGASYGYTF. As DNA, the CDR3 is TGTGCCAGCAGTGTGACAGGGGCTAGCTATGGCTACACCTTC.

The chain joins TRBV13 to TRBJ1-2; 10 nucleotides match TRBD1. V shed 1 base, J shed 5 bases, and the junction held 7 bases outside the gene matches. The CDR3 runs to 16 residues. The germline CDR1 and CDR2 sequences are PRHDT and FYEKMQ (reference sequence). The CDR3 coding sequence is TGTGCCAGCAGCTTAGAGGGACAGGGGATCAGGTATGGCTACACCTTC. It codes for CASSLEGQGIRYGYTF. Based on the CDR3 plus reference TRBV13 and TRBJ1-2, the full variable domain is AAGVIQSPRHLIKEKRETATLKCYPIPRHDTVYWYQQGPGQDPQFLISFYEKMQSDKGSIPDRFSAQQFSDYHSELNMSSLELGDSALYFCASSLEGQGIRYGYTFGSGTRLTVV.

The genes are TRBV9 and TRBJ2-3, with 8 bases that match TRBD1. This CDR3 is built from 16 residues. The germline CDR1 and CDR2 sequences are SGDLS and YYNGEE. V dropped 4 bases and J dropped 6; count of bases not matched to a gene: 13. The CDR3 spells CASSLRTGRPWDTQYF. The CDR3 DNA is TGTGCCAGCAGCCTCAGGACAGGGAGACCATGGGATACGCAGTATTTT.

In its sample, this clone was seen many times. Other DNA sequences from this sample encode an identical CDR3 as well. V gene TRBV5-4 combines with J gene TRBJ1-2; no clear D gene. This CDR3 is 13 amino acids long. Trimming stripped 5 bases from V and 0 bases from J, with 8 bases between. The V gene's germline CDR1 is SGHNT and CDR2 YYREEE (reference sequence). CDR3 loop: CASSGPANYGYTF. CDR3 DNA: TGTGCCAGCAGTGGGCCAGCTAACTATGGCTACACCTTC.

This rearrangement joins TRBV6-5 to TRBJ2-7; a possible D gene is TRBD2 (5 bases). The V end lost 5 bases, the J end lost 0 bases, and 14 bases lay between the germline ends. This CDR3 has 15 amino acids. From germline, CDR1 is MNHEY and CDR2 SVGAGI. Here the CDR3 reads CASSRRLGSSYEQYF. CDR3 DNA sequence: TGTGCCAGCAGTCGCAGACTGGGGAGCTCCTACGAGCAGTACTTC.

The chain joins TRBV5-8 to TRBJ1-3, with D uncertain. Trimming left V 5 bases short and J 4 bases short, with 7 bases between. Germline V gene sequence: CDR1 SGHTS, CDR2 YDEGEE. This CDR3 spans 12 amino acids. CDR3 amino acids: CASSRRGNTIYF. In DNA, the CDR3 is TGTGCCAGCAGTCGGAGGGGAAACACCATATATTTT.

A few counts support this clone. V gene TRBV7-8 combines with J gene TRBJ2-7; D might be TRBD1 (6 bases). There are 13 residues in the CDR3. Germline assignment: CDR1 SGHVS and CDR2 FQNEAQ. Trimming removed 0 bases from V and 7 bases from J, with 10 bases in between. CDR3 in DNA: TGTGCCAGCAGCTTAGCGGGGGCGAAAGAGCAGTACTTC. It encodes CASSLAGAKEQYF.

The chain joins TRBV6-2 or TRBV6-3 to TRBJ2-7; 12 nucleotides agree with TRBD2. V gave up 6 bases and J gave up 5 bases; unmatched junction bases: 11. Germline CDR1 and CDR2: MNHEY and SVGEGT. The CDR3 covers 16 residues. This CDR3 is CASSLGLAGHLDEQYF. CDR3 in DNA: TGTGCCAGCAGCCTCGGACTAGCGGGACACTTGGACGAGCAGTACTTC.

The rearrangement uses TRBV18 and TRBJ2-5; TRBD2 is a possible D gene (5 bases). There are 14 residues in the CDR3. Germline V CDR1 and CDR2: KGHSH, LQKENI. V lost 0 bases to trimming and J lost 2 bases, with 7 bases between them. CDR3 sequence: CASSPPSGQETQYF. CDR3 DNA sequence: TGTGCCAGCTCACCACCCTCGGGGCAAGAGACCCAGTACTTC.

This clone came up once. V gene TRBV14 combines with J gene TRBJ2-7; 9 bases line up with TRBD1. The CDR3 consists of 16 residues. The germline V gene has CDR1 SGHDN and CDR2 FVKESK. V lost 0 bases, J lost 7 bases, and 10 bases stayed unmatched. DNA of the CDR3: TGTGCCAGCAGCCAAGATCGATCACAGGGGGCGGAAGAGCAGTACTTC. It translates to CASSQDRSQGAEEQYF.

The chain carries TRBV19 and TRBJ1-1; D is possibly TRBD1 (5 bases). The V end was cut by 5 bases, the J end by 4 bases, with 23 bases between. Germline assignment: CDR1 LNHDA and CDR2 SQIVND (reference sequence). The CDR3 runs to 17 residues. CDR3: CASSPFQGRSRPTEAFF. The CDR3, as DNA: TGTGCCAGTAGTCCATTCCAGGGCAGAAGTAGGCCCACTGAAGCTTTCTTT.

The chain employs TRBV25-1 and TRBJ1-5; 7 bases map to TRBD1. The CDR3 extends over 18 amino acids. Per germline, CDR1 MGHDK and CDR2 SYGVNS. The V gene end was trimmed by 7 bases and the J gene end by 0 bases; junction bases not matched to a gene: 15. The CDR3 bases are TGTGCCAGCAAGGGGACAGCGAGACAACCAAATAGCAATCAGCCCCAGCATTTT. Encoded protein: CASKGTARQPNSNQPQHF. The full variable domain, with the rest looked up from reference TRBV25-1 and TRBJ1-5, is EADIYQTPRYLVIGTGKKITLECSQTMGHDKMYWYQQDPGMELHLIHYSYGVNSTEKGDLSSESTVSRIRTEHFPLTLESARPSHTSQYLCASKGTARQPNSNQPQHFGDGTRLSIL.

The chain has TRBV12-3 or TRBV12-4 and TRBJ1-2, with D unresolved. The CDR3 loop spans 12 amino acids. The V and J ends lost 1 base and 8 bases respectively, with 8 bases between them. The CDR3 bases are TGTGCCAGCAGTTTAGTGGGAGGAGGCTACACCTTC. Protein: CASSLVGGGYTF.

This clone was seen a single time. The chain recombines TRBV4-1 with TRBJ1-1; no clear D gene. Trimming removed 0 bases from V and 2 bases from J, with 7 bases in between. The CDR3 runs to 14 residues. CDR1 is MGHRA, CDR2 YSYEKL, per germline. The CDR3 sequence: CASSQEVRNTEAFF. For the CDR3, the DNA is TGCGCCAGCAGCCAAGAGGTCAGAAACACTGAAGCTTTCTTT.

The V gene is TRBV9, the J gene TRBJ1-2; D ambiguous. Germline V gene lookup returns CDR1 SGDLS and CDR2 YYNGEE. V was pared by 0 bases and J by 6 bases, with 12 bases between. This CDR3 has 14 amino acids. The CDR3 bases are TGTGCCAGCAGCGTAGGTCTTACGGAGGATGGCTACACCTTC. Encoded protein: CASSVGLTEDGYTF.

This chain uses TRBV7-2 with TRBJ2-1; D uncertain. Germline-derived CDR1 and CDR2 are SGHTA and FQGNSA. V was trimmed by 3 bases and J by 1 base, leaving 4 bases between them. The length of the CDR3 is 13 residues. CDR3 residues: CASSLSSYNEQFF. DNA for the CDR3: TGTGCCAGCAGCTTGTCTTCCTACAATGAGCAGTTCTTC.

CDR3 residues: CASSLVSVFDIIPETQYF. DNA for the CDR3: TGTGCCAGCTCCCTTGTCAGCGTTTTTGATATTATTCCGGAGACCCAGTACTTC. The chain uses TRBV18 and TRBJ2-5; D unclear. CDR3 size: 18 residues. Germline V gene lookup returns CDR1 KGHSH and CDR2 LQKENI. The V end lost 6 bases, the J end lost 5 bases, and 28 bases lay between the germline ends.

This chain uses TRBV5-5 with TRBJ1-2, with D maybe TRBD1 (6 bases). The V gene's germline CDR1 is SGHKS and CDR2 YYEKEE (reference sequence). There are 12 residues in the CDR3. Trimming took 4 bases from V and 7 from J, leaving 11 bases between them. CDR3 amino acids: CASSPRGSGYTF. The CDR3 DNA reads TGTGCCAGCAGCCCGAGGGGGAGTGGCTACACCTTC. The full variable domain, in which reference TRBV5-5 and TRBJ1-2 provide the parts outside the CDR3, is DAGVTQSPTHLIKTRGQQVTLRCSPISGHKSVSWYQQVLGQGPQFIFQYYEKEERGRGNFPDRFSARQFPNYSSELNVNALLLGDSALYLCASSPRGSGYTFGSGTRLTVV.

The chain employs TRBV5-1 and TRBJ1-1; 7 nucleotides match TRBD1. Trimming removed 3 bases from V and 0 bases from J; junction bases left unmatched: 5. Germline V gives CDR1 SGHRS, CDR2 YFSETQ. This CDR3 region has 15 residues. Written as DNA, the CDR3 is TGCGCCAGCAGCTCGACCGGGACAGTGAACACTGAAGCTTTCTTT. This sequence encodes CASSSTGTVNTEAFF.